Given below is one T cell receptor (beta chain) in context. Profiled with immunoSEQ multiplex PCR; TCRdb holds only in-frame clones, not every one. The table records about 520,000 clones, around 73% of them present only once. V gave up 5 bases and J gave up 5 bases; unmatched junction bases: 5. Germline V CDR1 and CDR2: SGHNT, YENEEA. This CDR3 is 13 amino acids long. These data come from a study of shared clonotypes between healthy human individuals. Around 100 million PBMCs went into genomic DNA for unsorted samples. Input material: PBMCs. J is TRBJ2-5 and V is TRBV11-3, with 7 nucleotides matching TRBD2. This clonotype originated in a woman between 40 and 50 years old in good health. Some clones in this sample may be carry-over from other donors' samples. The CDR3 region is CASSPTAGETQYF. The CDR3 nucleotides are TGTGCCAGCAGCCCGACAGCGGGGGAGACCCAGTACTTC.